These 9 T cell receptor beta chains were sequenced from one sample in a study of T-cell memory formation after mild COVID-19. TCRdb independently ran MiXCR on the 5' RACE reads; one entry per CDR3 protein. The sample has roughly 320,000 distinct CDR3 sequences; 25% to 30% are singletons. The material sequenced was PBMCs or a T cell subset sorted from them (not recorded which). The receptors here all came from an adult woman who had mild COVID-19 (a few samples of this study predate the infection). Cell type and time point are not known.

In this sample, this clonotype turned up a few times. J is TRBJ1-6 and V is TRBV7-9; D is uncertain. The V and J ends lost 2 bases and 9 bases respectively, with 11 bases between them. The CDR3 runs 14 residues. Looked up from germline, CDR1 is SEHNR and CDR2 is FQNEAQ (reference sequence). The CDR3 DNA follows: TGTGCCAGCAGCTTAACGATAATCGGTTCACCCCTCCACTTT. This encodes CASSLTIIGSPLHF.

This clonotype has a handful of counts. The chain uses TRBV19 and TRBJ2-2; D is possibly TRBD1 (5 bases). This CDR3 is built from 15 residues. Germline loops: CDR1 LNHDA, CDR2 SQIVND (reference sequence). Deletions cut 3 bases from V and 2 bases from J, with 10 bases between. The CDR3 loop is CASSIARVNTGELFF. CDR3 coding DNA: TGTGCCAGTAGTATTGCCAGGGTAAACACCGGGGAGCTGTTTTTT.

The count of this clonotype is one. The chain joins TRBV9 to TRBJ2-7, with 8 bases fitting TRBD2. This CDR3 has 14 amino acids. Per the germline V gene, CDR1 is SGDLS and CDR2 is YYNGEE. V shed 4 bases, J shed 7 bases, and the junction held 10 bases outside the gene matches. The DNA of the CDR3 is TGTGCCAGCAGCCCACAGCGGGGGCTAGCGGAGCAGTACTTC. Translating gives CASSPQRGLAEQYF.

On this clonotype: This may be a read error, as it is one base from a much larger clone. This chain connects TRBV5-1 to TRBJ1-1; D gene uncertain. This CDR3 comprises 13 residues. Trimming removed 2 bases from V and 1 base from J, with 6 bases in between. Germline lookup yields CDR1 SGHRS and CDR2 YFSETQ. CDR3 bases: TGCGCCAGCAGCTTTATGGGGAACACTGAAGCTTTCTTT. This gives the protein CASSFMGNTEAFF.

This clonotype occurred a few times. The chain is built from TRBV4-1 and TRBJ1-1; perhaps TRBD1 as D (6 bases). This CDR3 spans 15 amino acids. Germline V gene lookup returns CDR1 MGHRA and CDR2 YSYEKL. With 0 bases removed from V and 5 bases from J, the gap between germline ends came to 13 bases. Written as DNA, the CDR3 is TGCGCCAGCAGCCAAGAAGGAGGGGGGGTGACTGAAGCTTTCTTT. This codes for CASSQEGGGVTEAFF.

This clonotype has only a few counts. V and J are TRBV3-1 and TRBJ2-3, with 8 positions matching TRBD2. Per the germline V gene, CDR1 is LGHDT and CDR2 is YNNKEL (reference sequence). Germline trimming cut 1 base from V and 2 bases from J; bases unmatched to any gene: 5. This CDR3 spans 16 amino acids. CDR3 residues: CASSQAGSGVTDTQYF. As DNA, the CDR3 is TGTGCCAGCAGCCAAGCTGGTAGCGGGGTCACAGATACGCAGTATTTT.

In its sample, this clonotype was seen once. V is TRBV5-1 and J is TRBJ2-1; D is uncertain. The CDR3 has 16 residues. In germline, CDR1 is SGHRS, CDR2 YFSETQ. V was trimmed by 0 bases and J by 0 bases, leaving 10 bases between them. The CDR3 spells CASSLAAASSYNEQFF. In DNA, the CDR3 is TGCGCCAGCAGCTTGGCCGCAGCGAGCTCCTACAATGAGCAGTTCTTC.

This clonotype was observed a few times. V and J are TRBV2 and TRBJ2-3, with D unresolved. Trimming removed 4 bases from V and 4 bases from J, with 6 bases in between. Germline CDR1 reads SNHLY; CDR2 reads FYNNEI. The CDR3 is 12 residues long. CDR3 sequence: CASSVLADTQYF. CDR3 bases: TGTGCCAGCAGTGTACTCGCAGATACGCAGTATTTT.

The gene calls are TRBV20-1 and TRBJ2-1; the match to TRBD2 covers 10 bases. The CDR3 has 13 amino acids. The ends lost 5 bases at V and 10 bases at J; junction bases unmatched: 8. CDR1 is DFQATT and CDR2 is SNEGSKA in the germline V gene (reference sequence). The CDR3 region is CSAQAGGPREQFF. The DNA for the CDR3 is TGCAGTGCTCAAGCGGGGGGGCCGAGGGAGCAGTTCTTC.